The clone carrying this T cell receptor beta chain was observed a few times. Its antigen is still unknown. Disease duration under 2 months; hyperthyroidism patients were aged 18 to 65. This CDR3 is built from 13 residues. Germline V gene lookup returns CDR1 DFQATT and CDR2 SNEGSKA (reference sequence). The junction had 8 bases not matched to a gene; V was cut back by 6 bases and J by 8 bases. These data belong to a study of T cells in Graves' hyperthyroidism and ophthalmopathy. Study at large: Before treatment of any kind, peripheral blood was taken at initial diagnosis.

TCR beta CDR3 region amplification was performed from RNA transcripts. HTBI primers were employed in a first-round RT-PCR of the TCR CDR3. TCRdb reprocessed the multiplex PCR reads via MiXCR and lists one record per CDR3 protein. The sample gives some 150,000 distinct CDR3 sequences, about 20% of which show up once; around 69% is in the top ten. General study results and limits: Stable hyperthyroidism and ophthalmopathy were separated using 13 V-J signatures.

Sequenced material: blood. The clonotype comes from a woman aged 45-65 years with Graves' hyperthyroidism that later progressed to Graves' ophthalmopathy. The chain carries TRBV20-1 and TRBJ2-2; 8 nucleotides match TRBD1. The CDR3 DNA reads TGCAGTGCCTCGACAGGGGTGGGGGGGGAGCTGTTTTTT. Translation: CSASTGVGGELFF.